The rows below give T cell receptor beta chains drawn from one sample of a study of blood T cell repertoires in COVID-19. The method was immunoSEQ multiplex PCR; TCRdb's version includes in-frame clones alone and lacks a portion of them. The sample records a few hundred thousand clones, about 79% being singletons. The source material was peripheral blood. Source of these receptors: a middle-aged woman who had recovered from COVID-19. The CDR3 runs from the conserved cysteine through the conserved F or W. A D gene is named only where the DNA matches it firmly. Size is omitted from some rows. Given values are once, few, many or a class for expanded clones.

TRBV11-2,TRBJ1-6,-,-,CASSRGSRQTLHF,TGTGCCAGCAGCCGGGGGTCCAGGCAAACCCTCCACTTT
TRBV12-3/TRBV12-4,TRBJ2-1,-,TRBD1,CASRPTGDEQFF,TGTGCCAGCAGACCGACAGGGGATGAGCAGTTCTTC
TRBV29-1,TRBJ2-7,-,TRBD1,CSVKGQGASYEQYF,TGCAGCGTTAAAGGGCAGGGGGCGTCCTACGAGCAGTACTTC
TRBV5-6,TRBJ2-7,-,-,CASSFTTGGSYEQYF,TGTGCCAGCAGCTTTACGACCGGGGGCTCCTACGAGCAGTACTTC
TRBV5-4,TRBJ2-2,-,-,CASSLRHSSGELFF,TGTGCCAGCAGCTTGCGCCACTCCTCCGGGGAGCTGTTTTTT
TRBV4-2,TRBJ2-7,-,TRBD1,CASSQLGQATREQYF,TGTGCCAGCAGCCAATTGGGACAGGCCACGCGGGAGCAGTACTTC
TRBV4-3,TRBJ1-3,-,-,CASSHSGSSGNTIYF,TGCGCCAGCAGCCATAGCGGGTCCTCTGGAAACACCATATATTTT
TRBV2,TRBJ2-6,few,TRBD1,CASSDEGASSGANVLTF,TGTGCCAGCAGTGACGAGGGGGCAAGCTCTGGGGCCAACGTCCTGACTTTC
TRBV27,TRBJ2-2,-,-,CASSLAVGRVGGTGELFF,TGTGCCAGCAGTTTAGCGGTTGGCAGGGTAGGGGGCACCGGGGAGCTGTTTTTT
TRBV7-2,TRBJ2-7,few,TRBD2,CASSSGASGASYEQYF,TGTGCCAGCAGCTCCGGCGCTAGCGGGGCGTCCTACGAGCAGTACTTC
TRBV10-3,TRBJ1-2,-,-,CAISDWGPYGYTF,TGTGCCATCAGTGACTGGGGGCCCTATGGCTACACCTTC
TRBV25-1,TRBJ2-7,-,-,CAGVVEGFGVEQYF,TGTGCCGGCGTGGTTGAAGGCTTCGGGGTCGAGCAGTACTTC
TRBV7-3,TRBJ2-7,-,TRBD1,CASSLGQNYEQYF,TGTGCCAGCAGCTTGGGACAGAACTACGAGCAGTACTTC
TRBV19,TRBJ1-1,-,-,CASSIYRNTEAFF,TGTGCCAGTAGTATTTATCGGAACACTGAAGCTTTCTTT
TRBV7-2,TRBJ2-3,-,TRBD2,CASSLRLAGGPDTQYF,TGTGCCAGCAGCCTAAGACTAGCGGGGGGGCCAGATACGCAGTATTTT
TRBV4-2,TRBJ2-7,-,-,CASSQGGIKNEQYF,TGTGCCAGCAGCCAAGGAGGGATTAAAAACGAGCAGTACTTC
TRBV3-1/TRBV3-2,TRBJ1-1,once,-,CASSQVTGNLNTEAFF,TGTGCCAGCAGCCAAGTTACAGGGAATCTGAACACTGAAGCTTTCTTT
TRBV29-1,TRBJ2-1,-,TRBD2,CSVEEPSGWRGEQFF,TGCAGCGTTGAAGAACCTTCGGGGTGGCGGGGGGAGCAGTTCTTC
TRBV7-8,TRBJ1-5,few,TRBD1,CASSLMGQGNQPQHF,TGTGCCAGCAGCTTAATGGGACAGGGTAATCAGCCCCAGCATTTT
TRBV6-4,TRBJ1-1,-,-,CASKKSIGNTEAFF,TGTGCCAGCAAAAAGAGTATTGGGAACACTGAAGCTTTCTTT
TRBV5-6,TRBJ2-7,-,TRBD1,CASSFRQGISYEQYF,TGTGCCAGCAGCTTTCGACAGGGAATCTCCTACGAGCAGTACTTC
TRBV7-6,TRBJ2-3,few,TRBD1,CASSLLGSTGGTDTQYF,TGTGCCAGCAGCTTATTGGGGTCGACAGGGGGCACAGATACGCAGTATTTT
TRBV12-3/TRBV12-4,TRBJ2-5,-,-,CASSSTGGETQYF,TGTGCCAGCAGTTCGACAGGAGGAGAGACCCAGTACTTC
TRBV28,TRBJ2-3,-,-,CASSSHVGRTDTQYF,TGTGCCAGCAGTTCCCATGTGGGCCGCACAGATACGCAGTATTTT
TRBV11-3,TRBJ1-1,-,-,CASSFKTEAFF,TGTGCCAGCAGCTTTAAAACTGAAGCTTTCTTT
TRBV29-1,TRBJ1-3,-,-,CSVEVGGSGNTIYF,TGCAGCGTTGAGGTGGGGGGCTCTGGAAACACCATATATTTT
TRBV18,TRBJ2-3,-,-,CASSVTGNTDTQYF,TGTGCCAGCTCAGTAACAGGGAACACAGATACGCAGTATTTT
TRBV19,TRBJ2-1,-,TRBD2,CASSTPGLAGGPNEQFF,TGTGCCAGTAGTACACCGGGACTAGCGGGGGGGCCAAATGAGCAGTTCTTC
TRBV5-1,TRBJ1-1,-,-,CASSEGPGKRGGTEAFF,TGCGCCAGCAGCGAAGGTCCGGGGAAGAGGGGAGGTACTGAAGCTTTCTTT
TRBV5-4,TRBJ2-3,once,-,CASSLVVGGGVTDTQYF,TGTGCCAGCAGCTTGGTGGTTGGTGGCGGGGTTACAGATACGCAGTATTTT
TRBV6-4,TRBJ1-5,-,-,CASSEGANQPQHF,TGTGCCAGCAGTGAGGGGGCAAATCAGCCCCAGCATTTT
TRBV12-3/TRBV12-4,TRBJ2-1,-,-,CASSPGSYNEQFF,TGTGCCAGCAGTCCCGGGTCCTACAATGAGCAGTTCTTC
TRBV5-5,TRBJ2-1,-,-,CASSTTGSSYNEQFF,TGTGCCAGCAGCACCACAGGGAGCTCCTACAATGAGCAGTTCTTC
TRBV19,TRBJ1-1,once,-,CASSNSPGFVNTEAFF,TGTGCCAGTAGTAATTCTCCAGGGTTCGTGAACACTGAAGCTTTCTTT
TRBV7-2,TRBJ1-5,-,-,CASSLERGQPQHF,TGTGCCAGCAGCTTAGAAAGGGGTCAGCCCCAGCATTTT
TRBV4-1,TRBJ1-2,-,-,CASSQPKTGDYGYTF,TGCGCCAGCAGCCAGCCGAAGACCGGAGACTATGGCTACACCTTC
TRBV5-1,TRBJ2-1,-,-,CASSHGYGGPSYNEQFF,TGCGCCAGCAGTCACGGATACGGGGGGCCCTCCTACAATGAGCAGTTCTTC
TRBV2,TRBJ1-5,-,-,CASSAQGNSNQPQHF,TGTGCCAGCAGCGCCCAGGGTAACAGCAATCAGCCCCAGCATTTT
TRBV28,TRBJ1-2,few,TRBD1,CAAYRQGFFYGYTF,TGTGCCGCCTATAGACAGGGATTCTTCTATGGCTACACCTTC
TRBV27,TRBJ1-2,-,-,CASSPLHFRDSGNYGYTF,TGTGCCAGCAGTCCACTGCATTTCAGGGACTCGGGGAACTATGGCTACACCTTC
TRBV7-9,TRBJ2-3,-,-,CASSFSVSTDTQYF,TGTGCCAGCAGCTTTAGCGTCAGCACAGATACGCAGTATTTT
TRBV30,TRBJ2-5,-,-,CAWDRGAAKTQYF,TGTGCCTGGGACCGGGGGGCCGCAAAGACCCAGTACTTC
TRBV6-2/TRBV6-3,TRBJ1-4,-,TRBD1,CASSSTGTYEKLFF,TGTGCCAGCAGTTCGACAGGGACATATGAAAAACTGTTTTTT
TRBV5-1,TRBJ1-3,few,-,CASSSQGPPGNTIYF,TGCGCCAGCAGCTCTCAGGGGCCTCCTGGAAACACCATATATTTT
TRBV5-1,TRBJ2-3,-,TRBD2,CASSLPRAGGTDTQYF,TGCGCCAGCAGCCTCCCTCGGGCGGGGGGCACAGATACGCAGTATTTT
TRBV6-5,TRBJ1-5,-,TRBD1,CASSYGGQGNQPQHF,TGTGCCAGCAGTTACGGGGGACAGGGGAATCAGCCCCAGCATTTT
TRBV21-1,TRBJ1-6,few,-,CASSKECGTLGVNHNSPLHF,TGTGCCAGCAGCAAAGAGTGTGGGACACTCGGCGTCAATCATAATTCACCCCTCCACTTT